A selection of T cell receptor beta chains follows, all from one sample in a study of cytomegalovirus exposure and HLA in healthy donors. Method: immunoSEQ multiplex PCR; TCRdb's copy keeps in-frame clones and lacks some. Altogether about 92,000 clones are present, about 84% being singletons, with the ten largest covering approximately 1.2%. Input material: PBMCs. The origin of the receptors is a girl aged 2-15 years in good health and CMV-seropositive. Both conserved end residues are part of each CDR3. Each record gives: V gene, J gene, clone size, D gene, CDR3 DNA, CDR3 protein. D genes are given only for firm matches. The size entry is marked missing in some rows and otherwise reads once, few, many or a size class.

TRBV6-1,TRBJ2-7,-,-,TGTGCCAGCAGTGTTATTGTGGCGGAATACTCCTACGAGCAGTACTTC,CASSVIVAEYSYEQYF
TRBV4-1,TRBJ2-6,few,TRBD2,TGCGCCAGCAGCCTGGGAGGGGCTCTGGGGGCCAACGTCCTGACTTTC,CASSLGGALGANVLTF
TRBV18,TRBJ1-5,-,-,TGTGCCAGCTCACCGAGTGAGAATCAGCCCCAGCATTTT,CASSPSENQPQHF
TRBV27,TRBJ1-5,-,TRBD1,TGTGCCAGCAGCTGGACAGGTCGGAATCAGCCCCAGCATTTT,CASSWTGRNQPQHF
TRBV5-1,TRBJ2-3,-,-,TGCGCCAGCAGCCCCCTAGCCCCCGAAGGGGATACGCAGTATTTT,CASSPLAPEGDTQYF
TRBV5-1,TRBJ2-7,-,TRBD1,TGCGCCAGCAGCTGGGACAGAGGATACGAGCAGTACTTC,CASSWDRGYEQYF
TRBV19,TRBJ1-1,-,-,TGTGCCAGTAGTATAGAATGGGGCAGGGAGGACACTGAAGCTTTCTTT,CASSIEWGREDTEAFF
TRBV29-1,TRBJ1-5,-,TRBD1,TGCAGCGTTCAGGACAGGGAGGGTCAGCCCCAGCATTTT,CSVQDREGQPQHF
TRBV19,TRBJ1-1,-,-,TGTGCCAGTAGTATAGATTACAACAGGAGGAACACTGAAGCTTTCTTT,CASSIDYNRRNTEAFF
TRBV5-6,TRBJ2-1,-,TRBD1,TGTGCCAGCAGCTACCGGGACAGGGGATTAAATGAGCAGTTCTTC,CASSYRDRGLNEQFF
TRBV14,TRBJ2-3,-,TRBD2,TGTGCCAGCAGCCAAGATATTACTAGCGGGAGGGCCAGGTATACGCAGTATTTT,CASSQDITSGRARYTQYF
TRBV2,TRBJ2-2,-,-,TGTGCCACCCGGGACTCCGCGGTCGCCGGGGAGCTGTTTTTT,CATRDSAVAGELFF
TRBV30,TRBJ2-7,-,-,TGTGCCTGGAATCCGGGGGAAAGGGCGAGCTCCTACGAGCAGTACTTC,CAWNPGERASSYEQYF
TRBV4-2,TRBJ1-4,once,-,TGTGCCAGCAGCCAAGTAAATGAAAAACTGTTTTTT,CASSQVNEKLFF
TRBV18,TRBJ2-2,once,-,TGTGCCAGCTCACCAGCACGCGGGACCAACACCGGGGAGCTGTTTTTT,CASSPARGTNTGELFF
TRBV30,TRBJ2-7,-,-,TGTGCCTGGAGTGTACAGGTTCCGCGAATAGACTCCTACGAGCAGTACTTC,CAWSVQVPRIDSYEQYF
TRBV28,TRBJ2-1,-,-,TGTGCCAGCAGTGGATTCTTTACTGGGGAGGTCTCCAATGAGCAGTTCTTC,CASSGFFTGEVSNEQFF